These 27 T cell receptor beta chains share one sample of origin, sequenced in a study of blood T cell repertoires in COVID-19. TCRdb keeps only in-frame clones here, not all; method: immunoSEQ multiplex PCR. The sample has about 55,000 clones; 82% are singletons. Sequencing was carried out using peripheral blood. Receptor source: a man aged 80 or over with COVID-19, enrolled during active disease.

The rearrangement joins TRBV5-1 to TRBJ2-2; perhaps TRBD2 as D (6 bases). Germline CDR1 reads SGHRS; CDR2 reads YFSETQ. The CDR3 covers 14 residues. Trimming pared 7 bases from V and 1 base from J, leaving 11 bases between. CDR3 loop: CASGGTLNTGELFF. The CDR3, as DNA: TGCGCCAGCGGCGGGACGCTGAACACCGGGGAGCTGTTTTTT.

The gene calls are TRBV5-6 and TRBJ2-1; 7 bases are shared with TRBD1. V dropped 4 bases and J dropped 2; count of bases not matched to a gene: 9. CDR3 length: 16 residues. Germline CDR1 SGHDT, CDR2 YYEEEE. This CDR3 reads CASSGPEGAAYNEQFF. CDR3 DNA sequence: TGTGCCAGCAGCGGTCCCGAGGGGGCCGCCTACAATGAGCAGTTCTTC.

This clone has only one observation. The chain combines TRBV6-5 with TRBJ1-2; tentatively, D is TRBD1 (5 bases). There are 15 residues in the CDR3. V was shortened by 7 bases and J by 7 bases, with 22 bases between the two germline ends. Germline V gene sequence: CDR1 MNHEY, CDR2 SVGAGI. The CDR3 spells CASTEGPAGNRGYTF. DNA for the CDR3: TGTGCCAGCACCGAAGGACCGGCAGGGAACCGTGGCTACACCTTC.

The chain joins TRBV10-3 to TRBJ2-7, with 8 positions matching TRBD2. This CDR3 has 16 amino acids. The germline V gene has CDR1 ENHRY and CDR2 SYGVKD. V lost 4 bases, J lost 5 bases, and 13 bases stayed unmatched. As DNA, the CDR3 is TGTGCCATCAGTGTTACCGCCGGGAGGGGGGTGGACGAGCAGTACTTC. Translated: CAISVTAGRGVDEQYF.

The J gene is TRBJ2-7, the V gene TRBV18; possible D gene TRBD2, 6 bases. Germline V CDR1 and CDR2: KGHSH, LQKENI. Trimming stripped 3 bases from V and 2 bases from J, with 11 bases between. The CDR3 length is 14 residues. CDR3 amino acids: CASSPRRGPYEQYF. Here the CDR3 DNA reads TGTGCCAGCTCACCCCGGAGGGGCCCCTACGAGCAGTACTTC.

This chain connects TRBV7-6 to TRBJ1-2; D remains unclear. The CDR3 loop spans 12 amino acids. Germline CDR1 and CDR2: SGHVS and FNYEAQ. V lost 4 bases, J lost 4 bases, and 7 bases lay in between. CDR3 residues: CASSSPGYGYTF. The CDR3 coding sequence is TGTGCCAGCAGCTCCCCCGGCTATGGCTACACCTTC.

CDR3 in amino acids: CASSGYRMDQETQYF. The CDR3 nucleotides are TGTGCCAGCAGCGGTTACAGGATGGACCAAGAGACCCAGTACTTC. The rearrangement uses TRBV9 and TRBJ2-5, with a tentative D call TRBD1 (5 bases). Trimming removed 3 bases at V and 0 bases at J, with 12 bases between. CDR1 and CDR2 from the germline V gene are SGDLS and YYNGEE. CDR3 length: 15 amino acids.

This rearrangement joins TRBV3-1 (or the pseudogene TRBV3-2) to TRBJ2-7, with TRBD2 matching over 9 bases. This CDR3 comprises 15 residues. The V gene end was trimmed by 0 bases and the J gene end by 2 bases; junction bases not matched to a gene: 2. Germline V gives CDR1 LGHDT, CDR2 YNNKEL (reference sequence). CDR3 nucleotides: TGTGCCAGCAGCCAAGATGCTAGCGGGGCCTACGAGCAGTACGTC. Its translation is CASSQDASGAYEQYV.

The rearrangement joins TRBV24-1 to TRBJ2-1; 8 bases are shared with TRBD2. Germline-derived CDR1 and CDR2 are KGHDR and SFDVKD. This CDR3 is built from 15 residues. Trimming removed 0 bases from V and 7 bases from J; junction bases left unmatched: 4. The CDR3 spells CATSDLREGKNEQFF. CDR3 nucleotide sequence: TGTGCCACCAGTGATTTGCGGGAGGGCAAGAATGAGCAGTTCTTC.

The rearrangement uses TRBV7-7 and TRBJ2-1; 7 positions agree with TRBD1. Losses at the gene ends were 5 bases for V and 4 bases for J; bases not matched to a gene: 2. The CDR3 sequence is 13 residues long. Germline CDR1 and CDR2: SSHAT and FNYEAQ (reference sequence). CDR3 protein: CASSPGQYNEQFF. For the CDR3, the DNA is TGTGCCAGCAGCCCGGGACAGTACAATGAGCAGTTCTTC.

The V call is TRBV12-5, the J call TRBJ2-2; a possible D gene is TRBD1 (5 bases). The V gene lost 7 bases and the J gene lost 6 bases, with 15 bases spanning the gap. Germline CDR1 LGHNT, CDR2 FRNRAP. This CDR3 is 14 amino acids long. The CDR3 sequence is CASAIGAGSGELFF. The CDR3, as DNA: TGTGCTAGTGCCATTGGGGCAGGGTCCGGGGAGCTGTTTTTT.

CDR3 amino acids: CASSLGTDYGYTF. The CDR3 region has the DNA TGTGCCAGCAGTTTAGGGACAGACTATGGCTACACCTTC. The chain combines TRBV12-3 or TRBV12-4 with TRBJ1-2, with D tentatively TRBD1 (6 bases). This CDR3 comprises 13 residues. V was shortened by 1 base and J by 3 bases, with 6 bases between the two germline ends.

This clone was found a few times. This chain connects TRBV5-5 to TRBJ1-5, with 8 bases identical to TRBD1. The CDR3 totals 13 residues. From germline, CDR1 is SGHKS and CDR2 YYEKEE (reference sequence). Germline trimming cut 1 base from V and 10 bases from J; bases unmatched to any gene: 4. CDR3 loop: CASSLTGGDPQHF. In nucleotides, the CDR3 is TGTGCCAGCAGCTTGACAGGGGGGGACCCCCAGCATTTT.

The chain has TRBV7-9 and TRBJ2-2; the D is unclear. From germline, CDR1 is SEHNR and CDR2 FQNEAQ (reference sequence). The CDR3 runs 14 residues. With 5 bases removed from V and 5 bases from J, the gap between germline ends came to 12 bases. CDR3 sequence: CASSPDQITGELFF. In DNA form, the CDR3 reads TGTGCCAGCAGCCCCGATCAGATTACCGGGGAGCTGTTTTTT.

This clone was found a few times. The rearrangement uses TRBV30 and TRBJ1-3; D not certain. V lost 0 bases, J lost 1 base, and 19 bases lay in between. The CDR3 extends over 18 amino acids. CDR1 is GTSNPN and CDR2 is SVGIG in the germline V gene (reference sequence). DNA of the CDR3: TGTGCCTGGAGTGTACGGTTTTTCCAAAGCTCATCTGGAAACACCATATATTTT. As protein: CAWSVRFFQSSSGNTIYF.

The chain employs TRBV14 and TRBJ1-1; D is undetermined. Looked up from germline, CDR1 is SGHDN and CDR2 is FVKESK. The germline V and J ends were trimmed by 4 bases and 3 bases, with 6 bases remaining between them. The CDR3 loop spans 12 amino acids. The CDR3 DNA is TGTGCCAGCAGCCCGTCCTACACTGAAGCTTTCTTT. Translation: CASSPSYTEAFF.

The rearrangement joins TRBV5-8 to TRBJ1-1, with D possibly matching TRBD1 (5 bases). The CDR3 contains 14 residues. Germline V lookup: CDR1 SGHTS, CDR2 YDEGEE. V was clipped by 3 bases and J by 2 bases, with 11 bases between them. This CDR3 reads CASSYRGINTEAFF. CDR3 nucleotides: TGTGCCAGCAGCTACCGGGGGATAAACACTGAAGCTTTCTTT.

The CDR3 spells CATQETLAGGNEQFF. CDR3 sequence (DNA): TGTGCCACGCAGGAGACCCTGGCGGGGGGAAATGAGCAGTTCTTC. The chain links TRBV28 to TRBJ2-1, with 8 bases matching TRBD2. The V gene end was trimmed by 10 bases and the J gene end by 7 bases; junction bases not matched to a gene: 15. Germline CDR1 reads MDHEN; CDR2 reads SYDVKM. The CDR3 covers 15 residues.

This clone was seen a single time. The chain recombines TRBV18 with TRBJ1-5, with D possibly being TRBD1 (6 bases). Germline V lookup: CDR1 KGHSH, CDR2 LQKENI. The CDR3 is 14 amino acids. The V end was cut by 3 bases, the J end by 4 bases, with 10 bases between. CDR3 sequence reads: CASSPSGANQPQHF. The CDR3 region has the DNA TGTGCCAGCTCACCTTCAGGGGCGAATCAGCCCCAGCATTTT.

This sequence joins TRBV7-7 and TRBJ2-3; 9 bases line up with TRBD2. The CDR3 runs to 14 residues. Per the germline V gene, CDR1 is SSHAT and CDR2 is FNYEAQ (reference sequence). With V trimmed by 5 bases and J by 2 bases, 2 bases remained unmatched. CDR3 sequence: CASSLGLATDTQYF. The CDR3 coding sequence is TGTGCCAGCAGCCTGGGACTAGCCACAGATACGCAGTATTTT. Complete variable domain (other parts from reference TRBV7-7 and TRBJ2-3): GAGVSQSPRYKVTKRGQDVTLRCDPISSHATLYWYQQALGQGPEFLTYFNYEAQPDKSGLPSDRFSAERPEGSISTLTIQRTEQRDSAMYRCASSLGLATDTQYFGPGTRLTVL.

The rearrangement joins TRBV7-2 to TRBJ1-2, with D possibly TRBD1 on 5 matching bases. V gave up 2 bases and J gave up 3 bases, with 19 bases separating them. The CDR3 has 17 amino acids. Per germline, CDR1 SGHTA and CDR2 FQGNSA. CDR3 amino acids: CASSLLRQGPQYYGYTF. The CDR3, as DNA: TGTGCCAGCAGCTTACTAAGGCAGGGCCCACAATACTATGGCTACACCTTC.

The CDR3 nucleotides read TGTGCCTGGAGGCCGAGGGACAGGGAAAATGAGCAGTTCTTC. Residues: CAWRPRDRENEQFF. This sequence joins TRBV30 and TRBJ2-1; 9 bases agree with TRBD1. The V gene's germline CDR1 is GTSNPN and CDR2 SVGIG (reference sequence). CDR3 length: 14 amino acids. Trimming removed 3 bases from V and 7 bases from J; junction bases left unmatched: 7.

The rearrangement joins TRBV9 to TRBJ2-5, with 12 nucleotides matching TRBD2. V shed 3 bases and J 1 base; nucleotides not matched to a gene: 1. Germline assignment: CDR1 SGDLS and CDR2 YYNGEE. The CDR3 consists of 15 residues. The CDR3 spells CASSGGLAGQETQYF. The CDR3 coding sequence is TGTGCCAGCAGCGGGGGACTAGCGGGCCAAGAGACCCAGTACTTC. The variable domain in full, completed from reference TRBV9 and TRBJ2-5, reads DSGVTQTPKHLITATGQRVTLRCSPRSGDLSVYWYQQSLDQGLQFLIQYYNGEERAKGNILERFSAQQFPDLHSELNLSSLELGDSALYFCASSGGLAGQETQYFGPGTRLLVL.

This chain uses TRBV27 with TRBJ2-5; 11 bases fit TRBD2. Germline V gene lookup returns CDR1 MNHEY and CDR2 SMNVEV (reference sequence). This CDR3 has 16 amino acids. Losses at the gene ends were 5 bases for V and 1 base for J; bases not matched to a gene: 6. As DNA, the CDR3 is TGTGCCAGCAGTAAAAGACTAGCGGGGTCCCAAGAGACCCAGTACTTC. As protein: CASSKRLAGSQETQYF.

This chain connects TRBV7-8 to TRBJ2-4, with 8 bases lining up with TRBD1. V shed 5 bases, J shed 0 bases, and the junction held 9 bases outside the gene matches. CDR1 is SGHVS, CDR2 FQNEAQ, per germline. The length of the CDR3 is 17 residues. The CDR3 coding sequence is TGTGCCAGCAGCCACCAGGGGGCAAACGTAGCCAAAAACATTCAGTACTTC. Translating it yields CASSHQGANVAKNIQYF.

The chain recombines TRBV4-3 with TRBJ2-1, with TRBD2 matching over 8 bases. With V trimmed by 1 base and J by 2 bases, 4 bases remained unmatched. CDR3 length: 16 amino acids. Germline V gene sequence: CDR1 LGHNA, CDR2 YSLEER. The CDR3 bases are TGCGCCAGCAGCCAAGTGGAGGGACTAGCCTACAATGAGCAGTTCTTC. Its translation: CASSQVEGLAYNEQFF.

This clone has a handful of counts. The chain carries TRBV30 and TRBJ1-1; D is undetermined. The CDR3 is 10 residues long. Trimming took off 7 bases at V and 6 bases at J, with 9 bases between the two ends. The germline gives CDR1 GTSNPN, CDR2 SVGIG (reference sequence). CDR3 coding DNA: TGTGCCTTGGTGAGCGCTGAAGCTTTCTTT. Translated: CALVSAEAFF.